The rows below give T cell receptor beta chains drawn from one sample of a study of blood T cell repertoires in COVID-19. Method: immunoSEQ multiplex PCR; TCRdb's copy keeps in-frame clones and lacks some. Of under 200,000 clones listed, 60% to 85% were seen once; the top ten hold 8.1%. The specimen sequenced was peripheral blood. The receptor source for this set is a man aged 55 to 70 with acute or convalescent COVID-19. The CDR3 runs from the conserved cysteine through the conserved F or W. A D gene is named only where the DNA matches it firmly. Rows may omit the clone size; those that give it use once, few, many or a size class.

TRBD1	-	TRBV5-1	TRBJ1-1	TGCGCCAGCAGCTCATTCACAGGGGGGAACACTGAAGCTTTCTTT	CASSSFTGGNTEAFF
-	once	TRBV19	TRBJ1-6	TGTGCCAGTAGTATGGCCAATAATTCACCCCTCCACTTT	CASSMANNSPLHF
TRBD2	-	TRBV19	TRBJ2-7	TGTGCCAGTAGTATGCTCGGGACTAGCGGGGAGCAGTACTTC	CASSMLGTSGEQYF
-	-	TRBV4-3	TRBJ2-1	TGCGCCAGCAGCCAAGAGTGGGGCAGGGAGGCAGGGAATGAGCAGTTCTTC	CASSQEWGREAGNEQFF
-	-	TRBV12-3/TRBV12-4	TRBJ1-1	TGTGCCAGCAGTTCGGGGGGGACTGAAGCTTTCTTT	CASSSGGTEAFF
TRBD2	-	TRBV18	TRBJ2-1	TGTGCCAGCTCACCGTCTAGCGGGGGATACAATGAGCAGTTCTTC	CASSPSSGGYNEQFF
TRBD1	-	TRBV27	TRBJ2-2	TGTGCCAGCAGCAAGACAGGGTTTCTGTGGCCCGCCGGGGAGCTGTTTTTT	CASSKTGFLWPAGELFF
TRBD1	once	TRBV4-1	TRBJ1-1	TGCGCCAGCAGCCGACAGGGGGCGGACACTGAAGCTTTCTTT	CASSRQGADTEAFF
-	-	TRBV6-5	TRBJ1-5	TGTGCCAGCAGTTACAATCTCAATCAGCCCCAGCATTTT	CASSYNLNQPQHF
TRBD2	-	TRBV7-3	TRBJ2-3	TGTGCCAGCAGCTCTGGAGCGGGGGGCACAGATACGCAGTATTTT	CASSSGAGGTDTQYF
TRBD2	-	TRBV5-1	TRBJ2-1	TGCGCCAGCAGCGAGCTAGCGGGGGGGAGGAATGAGCAGTTCTTC	CASSELAGGRNEQFF
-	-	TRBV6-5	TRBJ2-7	TGTGCCAGCAGAATGGACGGGACCTACGAGCAGTACTTC	CASRMDGTYEQYF
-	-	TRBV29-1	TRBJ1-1	TGCAGCGTTACTGGGGCGGACACTGAAGCTTTCTTT	CSVTGADTEAFF
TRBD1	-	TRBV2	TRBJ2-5	TGTGCCAGCAGTGAATGGGTGGTAGGGGGCGCGACCGAGACCCAGTACTTC	CASSEWVVGGATETQYF
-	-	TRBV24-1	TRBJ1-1	TGTGCCACCAGTGTCGGGGGAGGGTCTGAAGCTTTCTTT	CATSVGGGSEAFF